Here is one T cell receptor beta chain with its context. Its matching antigen is unknown. These data originate in a study of shared clonotypes between healthy human individuals. CDR1 and CDR2 from the germline V gene are SNHLY and FYNNEI. The CDR3 is made up of 12 amino acids. Trimming took off 8 bases at V and 7 bases at J, with 12 bases between the two ends. Assay: immunoSEQ multiplex PCR; the TCRdb copy retains only in-frame clones and omits some. Among roughly 1.4 million clones, roughly 98.5% were seen once, and the ten largest hold around 0.33%. General study findings and limits: Relative to clonotypes present in all four donors, those not shared had lower generation probabilities. Generally, naive subsets (rather than memory subsets) showed larger estimated richness. Shared clonotypes: approximately 4.5% naive CD4, around 3.5% naive CD8, about 2.2% memory CD4, roughly 0.4% memory CD8.

The rearrangement joins TRBV2 to TRBJ1-5, with D possibly being TRBD1 (6 bases). Sequences were obtained from naive CD4+ T cells sorted from blood. Subset given: CD45RA+ positively selected. This sequence was found in a man aged 30 to 39 in good health. The CDR3 sequence: CASAGHDQPQHF. The CDR3 DNA reads TGTGCCAGCGCGGGACATGACCAGCCCCAGCATTTT.